This T cell receptor beta chain appears in the sequencing data of a study of blood T cell repertoires in COVID-19. Which cohort a participant joined came from the clinical history participants gave. V was trimmed by 2 bases and J by 0 bases, leaving 10 bases between them. The V gene's germline CDR1 is MNHEY and CDR2 SVGAGI. This CDR3 contains 15 residues. Data came from immunoSEQ multiplex PCR; TCRdb stores just in-frame clones and leaves some out. The sample contains 300,000 to 400,000 clones, around nine tenths of which appear only once. Sequenced material: PBMCs or T cells enriched from blood (not recorded which). The receptor's source is a woman under 30 who had recovered from COVID-19. V gene TRBV6-5 combines with J gene TRBJ1-1; D unresolved. DNA of the CDR3: TGTGCCAGCAGTTACGCCGAAGCCGTGAACACTGAAGCTTTCTTT. Amino acid sequence: CASSYAEAVNTEAFF.